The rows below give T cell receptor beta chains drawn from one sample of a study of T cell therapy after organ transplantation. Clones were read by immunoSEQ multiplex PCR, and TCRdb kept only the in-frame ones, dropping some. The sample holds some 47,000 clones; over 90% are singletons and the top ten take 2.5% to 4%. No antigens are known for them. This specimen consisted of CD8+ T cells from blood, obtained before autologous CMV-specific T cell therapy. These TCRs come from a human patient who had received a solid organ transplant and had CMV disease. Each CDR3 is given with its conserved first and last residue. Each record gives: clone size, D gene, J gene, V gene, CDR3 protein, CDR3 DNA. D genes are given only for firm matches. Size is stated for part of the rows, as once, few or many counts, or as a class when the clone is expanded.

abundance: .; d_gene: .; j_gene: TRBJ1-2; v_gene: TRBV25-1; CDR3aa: CASSEDGYTF; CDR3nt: TGTGCCAGCAGTGAGGATGGCTACACCTTC
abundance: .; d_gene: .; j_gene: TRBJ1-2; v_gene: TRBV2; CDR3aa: CASTPSGGGPYGYTF; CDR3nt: TGTGCCAGCACACCCTCGGGGGGGGGCCCATATGGCTACACCTTC
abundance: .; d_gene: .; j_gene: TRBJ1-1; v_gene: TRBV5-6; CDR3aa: CASSLGDTEAFF; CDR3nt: TGTGCCAGCAGCTTGGGGGACACTGAAGCTTTCTTT
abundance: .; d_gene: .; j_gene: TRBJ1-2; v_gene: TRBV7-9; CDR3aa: CASSLSDRRMGDGYTF; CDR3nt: TGTGCCAGCAGCTTGTCCGACAGGAGGATGGGGGATGGCTACACCTTC
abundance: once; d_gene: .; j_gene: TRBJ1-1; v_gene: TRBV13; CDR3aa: CASSLGPTATEAFF; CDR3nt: TGTGCCAGCAGCTTAGGACCCACGGCTACTGAAGCTTTCTTT
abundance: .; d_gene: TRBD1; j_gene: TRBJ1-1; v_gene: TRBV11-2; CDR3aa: CASSFVPDDRVEAFF; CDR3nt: TGTGCCAGCAGCTTTGTCCCCGACGACAGGGTTGAAGCTTTCTTT
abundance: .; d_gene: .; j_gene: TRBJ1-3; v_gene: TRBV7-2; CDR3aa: CASGALPLYF; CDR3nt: TGTGCCAGCGGGGCTTTGCCCTTATATTTT
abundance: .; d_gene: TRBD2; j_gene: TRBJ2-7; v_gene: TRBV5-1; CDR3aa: CASSSTSGTLDEQYF; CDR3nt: TGCGCCAGCAGCTCGACTAGCGGGACGTTAGACGAGCAGTACTTC
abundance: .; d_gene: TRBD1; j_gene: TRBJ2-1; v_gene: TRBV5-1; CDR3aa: CASSTPRDSFYNEQFF; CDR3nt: TGCGCCAGCAGCACCCCCCGGGACAGTTTTTACAATGAGCAGTTCTTC
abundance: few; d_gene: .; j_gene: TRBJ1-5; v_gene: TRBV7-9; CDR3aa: CASSPDGYNQPQHF; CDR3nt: TGTGCCAGCAGCCCCGACGGGTACAATCAGCCCCAGCATTTT
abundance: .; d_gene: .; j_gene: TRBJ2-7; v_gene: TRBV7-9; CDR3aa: CASSLDNEQYF; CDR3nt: TGTGCCAGCAGCTTGGATAACGAGCAGTACTTC
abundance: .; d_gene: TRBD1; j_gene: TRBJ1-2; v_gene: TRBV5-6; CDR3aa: CASSTGTALYGYTF; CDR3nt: TGTGCCAGCAGCACAGGGACAGCCCTATATGGCTACACCTTC
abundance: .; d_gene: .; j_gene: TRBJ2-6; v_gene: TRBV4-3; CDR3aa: CASSQDRVSGANVLTF; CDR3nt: TGCGCCAGCAGCCAAGATCGGGTCTCTGGGGCCAACGTCCTGACTTTC
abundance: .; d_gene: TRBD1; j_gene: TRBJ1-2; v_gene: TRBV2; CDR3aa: CATIRDREPGYTF; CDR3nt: TGTGCCACAATCCGGGACAGGGAGCCTGGCTACACCTTC
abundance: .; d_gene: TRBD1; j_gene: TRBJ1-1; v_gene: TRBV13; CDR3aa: CASSKINRDRALMNTEAFF; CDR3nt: TGTGCCAGCTCCAAGATAAACCGGGACAGGGCACTAATGAACACTGAAGCTTTCTTT
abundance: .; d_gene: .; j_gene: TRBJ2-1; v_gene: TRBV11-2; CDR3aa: CASSLDGTYNEQFF; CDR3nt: TGTGCCAGCAGCTTAGACGGAACCTACAATGAGCAGTTCTTC
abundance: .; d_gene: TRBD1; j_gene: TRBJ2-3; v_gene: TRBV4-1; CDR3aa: CASSHGTEGTQYF; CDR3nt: TGCGCCAGCAGCCACGGGACAGAGGGTACGCAGTATTTT
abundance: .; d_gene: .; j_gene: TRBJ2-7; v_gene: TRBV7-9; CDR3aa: CASSTLPALYEQYF; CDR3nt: TGTGCCAGCAGCACCCTGCCAGCCCTCTACGAGCAGTACTTC
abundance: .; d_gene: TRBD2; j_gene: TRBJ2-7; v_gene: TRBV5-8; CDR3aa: CASSWPSGSYEQYF; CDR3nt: TGTGCCAGCAGCTGGCCTAGCGGGTCCTACGAGCAGTACTTC
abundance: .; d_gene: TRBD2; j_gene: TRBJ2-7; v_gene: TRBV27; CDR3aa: CASSQGAGYEQYF; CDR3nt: TGTGCCAGCAGCCAAGGAGCGGGGTACGAGCAGTACTTC
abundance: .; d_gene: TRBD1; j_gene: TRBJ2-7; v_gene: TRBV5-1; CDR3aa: CASSGDRGLYEQYF; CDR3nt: TGCGCCAGCAGCGGGGACAGGGGGCTTTACGAGCAGTACTTC
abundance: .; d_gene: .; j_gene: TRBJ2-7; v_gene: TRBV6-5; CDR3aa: CASSSGGAHYEQYF; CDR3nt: TGTGCCAGCAGTTCAGGGGGGGCCCACTACGAGCAGTACTTC
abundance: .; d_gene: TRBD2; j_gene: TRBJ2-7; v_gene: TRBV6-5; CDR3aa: CASSYVRGGAEQYF; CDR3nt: TGTGCCAGCAGTTACGTCCGCGGGGGGGCCGAGCAGTACTTC
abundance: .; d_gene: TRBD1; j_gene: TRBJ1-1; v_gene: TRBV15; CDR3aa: CATSILTTGGRAEAFF; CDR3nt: TGTGCCACCAGCATACTAACGACAGGGGGGCGGGCTGAAGCTTTCTTT
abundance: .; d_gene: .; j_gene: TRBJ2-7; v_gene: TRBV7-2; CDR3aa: CASSPISSYEQYF; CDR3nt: TGTGCCAGCAGCCCGATTTCCTCCTACGAGCAGTACTTC
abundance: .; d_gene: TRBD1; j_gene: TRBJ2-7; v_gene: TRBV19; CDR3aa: CASASLFRDRGLGYEQYF; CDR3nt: TGTGCCAGTGCCTCCTTGTTCAGGGACAGGGGGCTCGGATACGAGCAGTACTTC
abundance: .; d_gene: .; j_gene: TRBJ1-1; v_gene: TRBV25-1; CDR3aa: CASSEYKTGSSGTEAFF; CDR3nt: TGTGCCAGCAGTGAATATAAAACGGGATCCTCGGGGACTGAAGCTTTCTTT
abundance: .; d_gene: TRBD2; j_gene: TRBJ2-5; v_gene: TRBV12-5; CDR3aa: CASGLIAGGEEETQYF; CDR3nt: TGTGCTAGTGGTTTGATCGCGGGAGGGGAGGAAGAGACCCAGTACTTC
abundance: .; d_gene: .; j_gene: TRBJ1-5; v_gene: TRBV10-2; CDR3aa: CASGGAGNQPQHF; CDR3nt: TGCGCCAGCGGGGGGGCTGGCAATCAGCCCCAGCATTTT
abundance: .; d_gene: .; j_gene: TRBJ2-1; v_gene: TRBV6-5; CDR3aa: CASSYFVGGEPEQFF; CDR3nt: TGTGCCAGCAGTTACTTCGTGGGCGGGGAGCCTGAGCAGTTCTTC
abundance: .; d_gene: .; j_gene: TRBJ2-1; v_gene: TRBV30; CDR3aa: CAWRGNEQFF; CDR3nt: TGTGCCTGGAGGGGCAATGAGCAGTTCTTC
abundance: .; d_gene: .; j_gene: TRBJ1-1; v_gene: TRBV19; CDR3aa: CASIDWDTEAFF; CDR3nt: TGTGCCAGTATTGATTGGGACACTGAAGCTTTCTTT
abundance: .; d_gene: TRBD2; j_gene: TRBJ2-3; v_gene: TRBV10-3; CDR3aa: CAISDPPSGKADTQYF; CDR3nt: TGTGCCATCAGTGACCCCCCTAGCGGGAAGGCGGATACGCAGTATTTT
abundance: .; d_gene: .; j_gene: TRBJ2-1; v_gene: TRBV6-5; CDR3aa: CASSYRAASYNEQFF; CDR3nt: TGTGCCAGCAGTTACCGAGCGGCCTCCTACAATGAGCAGTTCTTC
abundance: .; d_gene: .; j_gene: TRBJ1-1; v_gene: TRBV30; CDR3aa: CAWFPGPRATQRKITEAFF; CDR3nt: TGTGCCTGGTTTCCGGGTCCCAGGGCCACCCAACGAAAGATCACTGAAGCTTTCTTT